The clone carrying this TCR beta chain has at least ten counts. Its antigen remains unknown. Built from TCR beta cDNA, the libraries had unique molecular identifiers in them. TCRdb reprocessed the PCR reads via MiXCR and lists one record per CDR3 protein. The repertoire holds just over 250,000 distinct CDR3 sequences, with approximately 34% as singletons. The germline gives CDR1 MDHEN, CDR2 SYDVKM. V was trimmed by 5 bases and J by 1 base, leaving 15 bases between them. CDR3 length equals 16 residues. These data come from a study of post-analysis software for immune sequencing data. The overall study: The cohort encompassed relapsing-remitting, secondary progressive and progressive-relapsing multiple sclerosis disease courses.

General study findings and limits: Significantly lower normalized Chao1 diversity was seen in multiple sclerosis patients than in controls. Relative to controls, patients had several TRBV segments at higher frequency, with TRBV5-6, TRBV5-1 and TRBV20-1 among these.

The sample was blood. The receptor was derived from a girl aged 10-17 years with multiple sclerosis. The V gene is TRBV28, the J gene TRBJ2-1; no clear D gene. Written as DNA, the CDR3 is TGTGCCAGCAGTATCGCTGCGGTCGGGTCCTACAATGAGCAGTTCTTC. Protein sequence: CASSIAAVGSYNEQFF.